The following is a T cell receptor (beta chain) sequence with its context. The data were obtained in a study of blood T cell repertoires in COVID-19. Overall study: Samples of COVID-19 (acute and convalescent) were obtained from the United States, Italy and Spain. Sources were T cells, B-cell-depleted T cells, or PBMCs; the material itself was cDNA or gDNA.

The germline CDR1 and CDR2 sequences are KGHDR and SFDVKD. The CDR3 is 18 residues long. V dropped 3 bases and J dropped 3 bases, with 20 bases sitting between them. Methods used by the authors: Scientists estimated how many nucleated cells there were by amplifying reference gene primers. TCRdb's copy holds only in-frame clones and misses some; the assay was immunoSEQ multiplex PCR. V, J and clone size reflect that table, while D and trimming were determined from the DNA. The table has some 70,000 clones, around 90% seen once; the top ten hold about 6.8%. Sequencing used peripheral blood. The chain carries TRBV24-1 and TRBJ2-1; possibly TRBD2 for D (7 bases). The TCR comes from a human donor in a cohort sampled during active COVID-19. The CDR3 sequence: CATSDTNREGFDYNEQFF. CDR3 coding DNA: TGTGCCACCAGTGATACCAACAGGGAGGGGTTCGACTACAATGAGCAGTTCTTC.